The entry below describes one T cell receptor (beta chain). CDR3 length: 18 amino acids. The V and J ends lost 2 bases and 0 bases, in that order; junction bases with no gene match: 6. Germline CDR1 SGDLS, CDR2 YYNGEE. The sample originates from a study of shared clonotypes between healthy human individuals. The protocol was immunoSEQ multiplex PCR, while the TCRdb copy is restricted to in-frame clones and leaves out a portion. The top ten hold about 0.45% of the sample, which has around 1.5 million clones, approximately 98% seen once. The receptor's source is a man aged 25 to 45 in good health. The sequencing input was naive CD4+ T cells sorted from blood. Subset: CD45RA+ positively selected. The chain couples TRBV9 to TRBJ2-1; 12 bases map to TRBD2. In DNA form, the CDR3 reads TGTGCCAGCAGCGTTGGACTAGCGGGATCTCGCTCCTACAATGAGCAGTTCTTC. As protein: CASSVGLAGSRSYNEQFF.